This TCR beta chain stems from a study of T cells after yellow fever vaccination. The study made its TCR cDNA through 5'RACE template switching. That step introduced a universal primer site along with UMIs. MiXCR was run by TCRdb on the 5' RACE reads, yielding one entry per CDR3 protein. The repertoire holds under 200,000 distinct CDR3 sequences, with approximately 6.7% as singletons. Between the trimmed V and J ends, which lost 4 bases and 7 bases, there was a span of 11 bases. The CDR3 totals 14 residues. The germline gives CDR1 MNHEY, CDR2 SVGAGI. This TCR was sampled from a man between 18 and 35 years old who received the YFV17D yellow fever vaccine. The specimen comprised CD4+ T cells sorted from PBMCs, sampled around 5 days after the first yellow fever vaccination. This chain joins TRBV6-5 and TRBJ1-6, with D uncertain. CDR3 in DNA: TGTGCCAGCAGTTTGGTACTTACAAATTCACCCCTCCACTTT. It yields the protein CASSLVLTNSPLHF.